A selection of T cell receptor beta chains follows, all from one sample in a study of graft-versus-host responses after intestinal transplantation. Their antigens are not known. Sequenced by immunoSEQ multiplex PCR; TCRdb stores in-frame clones only, minus some. Of tens of thousands of clones listed, 90% are singletons. Sequenced material: unstimulated CD8+ T cells sorted from spleen or lymph node cells, taken before transplant. The receptor source for this set is a human donor who was the organ donor for an intestinal transplant. Each CDR3 is given with its conserved first and last residue. The order of the fields is D gene, J gene, V gene, CDR3 length, clone size, CDR3 protein, CDR3 DNA. The D gene is left open where the match is weak. The size field is filled for only some rows; it gives once, few, many or a size class.

>NA|TRBJ2-1|TRBV2|13|NA
CASSESLRDEQFF
TGTGCCAGCAGTGAGAGTCTTCGTGATGAGCAGTTCTTC
>TRBD1|TRBJ1-3|TRBV11-2|15|NA
CASSLPAGGEDTIYF
TGTGCCAGCAGCCTACCCGCAGGGGGAGAAGACACCATATATTTT
>TRBD2|TRBJ2-1|TRBV29-1|19|NA
CSVEGALAGGLRSYNEQFF
TGCAGCGTTGAAGGCGCACTAGCGGGGGGCCTTCGCTCCTACAATGAGCAGTTCTTC
>TRBD1|TRBJ1-1|TRBV29-1|11|once
CSVGTVPEAFF
TGCAGCGTGGGGACAGTTCCTGAAGCTTTCTTT
>TRBD1|TRBJ1-5|TRBV27|14|NA
CASRVGGGGQPQHF
TGTGCCAGCAGGGTCGGAGGGGGCGGTCAGCCCCAGCATTTT
>NA|TRBJ1-1|TRBV30|15|NA
CAWSPPGQGNTEAFF
TGTGCCTGGAGTCCTCCGGGACAAGGGAACACTGAAGCTTTCTTT
>TRBD1|TRBJ1-4|TRBV28|14|NA
CASSFLTGDEKLFF
TGTGCCAGCAGTTTTTTGACAGGGGATGAAAAACTGTTTTTT
>NA|TRBJ1-2|TRBV2|14|once
CASSDLTGSGGYTF
TGTGCCAGCAGTGACTTGACAGGTTCTGGGGGCTACACCTTC
>TRBD2|TRBJ2-3|TRBV2|14|NA
CASISGGLTDTQYF
TGTGCCAGCATTAGCGGGGGGCTCACAGATACGCAGTATTTT
>TRBD1|TRBJ1-2|TRBV5-1|15|NA
CASSLIHRGYYGYTF
TGCGCCAGCAGCTTGATCCACAGGGGGTACTATGGCTACACCTTC
>NA|TRBJ1-2|TRBV4-3|16|NA
CASSQGNGAEGNGYTF
TGCGCCAGCAGCCAAGGTAATGGGGCGGAAGGCAATGGCTACACCTTC
>TRBD2|TRBJ2-5|TRBV27|15|NA
CASSLTSGVGETQYF
TGTGCCAGCAGTTTAACGAGCGGGGTGGGGGAGACCCAGTACTTC
>TRBD1|TRBJ1-2|TRBV4-1|15|NA
CASSQGDRDWYGYTF
TGCGCCAGCAGCCAGGGCGACAGGGATTGGTATGGCTACACCTTC
>NA|TRBJ1-1|TRBV28|13|NA
CASSLTGSTEAFF
TGTGCCAGCAGTTTGACCGGGAGCACTGAAGCTTTCTTT
>TRBD2|TRBJ2-1|TRBV15|14|NA
CATSRTSGGVEQFF
TGTGCCACCAGCAGGACTAGCGGGGGTGTGGAGCAGTTCTTC
>NA|TRBJ1-1|TRBV19|14|NA
CASSMDGEDTEAFF
TGTGCCAGTAGTATGGACGGGGAGGACACTGAAGCTTTCTTT
>TRBD1|TRBJ1-2|TRBV7-9|15|NA
CASSPITDRANGYTF
TGTGCCAGCAGCCCCATCACTGACAGGGCGAATGGCTACACCTTC
>NA|TRBJ1-3|TRBV2|14|NA
CASSGGETGNTIYF
TGTGCCAGCAGTGGGGGGGAAACTGGAAACACCATATATTTT
>NA|TRBJ2-2|TRBV6-6|12|NA
CASDSGTGELFF
TGTGCCAGCGACTCGGGGACCGGGGAGCTGTTTTTT
>TRBD1|TRBJ1-2|TRBV5-6|14|once
CASSLEQGAPGYTF
TGTGCCAGCAGCTTGGAACAGGGGGCGCCCGGCTACACCTTC
>NA|TRBJ1-1|TRBV5-6|11|few
CASSQNTEAFF
TGTGCCAGCAGCCAGAACACTGAAGCTTTCTTT
>TRBD1|TRBJ2-1|TRBV27|17|NA
CASSPLSTGGAYNEQFF
TGTGCCAGCAGTCCCCTCTCTACAGGGGGCGCCTACAATGAGCAGTTCTTC
>NA|TRBJ1-5|TRBV5-6|12|few
CASSFYNQPQHF
TGTGCCAGCAGCTTCTACAATCAGCCCCAGCATTTT
>NA|TRBJ2-5|TRBV18|12|NA
CASSPGQETQYF
TGTGCCAGCTCTCCGGGCCAAGAGACCCAGTACTTC
>NA|TRBJ2-1|TRBV4-2|15|NA
CASSQEPSSYNEQFF
TGTGCCAGCAGCCAAGAACCCAGCTCCTACAATGAGCAGTTCTTC
>NA|TRBJ1-1|TRBV28|8|NA
CATHRGFF
TGTGCCACTCACCGGGGTTTCTTT
>TRBD2|TRBJ2-1|TRBV4-1|16|NA
CASSQVAGLSYNEQFF
TGCGCCAGCAGCCAGGTAGCGGGACTCTCCTACAATGAGCAGTTCTTC
>NA|TRBJ1-1|TRBV4-3|14|once
CASSGGGRNTEAFF
TGCGCCAGCAGCGGGGGGGGGAGGAACACTGAAGCTTTCTTT
>NA|TRBJ1-3|TRBV5-4|13|NA
CASNRESGNTIYF
TGTGCCAGCAACAGGGAATCTGGAAACACCATATATTTT
>TRBD1|TRBJ1-4|TRBV27|15|NA
CASTTTGGTNEKLFF
TGTGCCAGCACAACGACAGGGGGGACTAATGAAAAACTGTTTTTT
>NA|TRBJ1-3|TRBV4-1|16|NA
CASSQGGAGSGNTIYF
TGCGCCAGCAGCCAAGGCGGAGCGGGGTCTGGAAACACCATATATTTT
>NA|TRBJ2-2|TRBV7-9|13|few
CATGKIDTGELFF
TGTGCCACCGGGAAGATCGACACCGGGGAGCTGTTTTTT
>NA|TRBJ1-6|TRBV6-6|14|once
CASSYSRQGSPLHF
TGTGCCAGCAGTTACTCGAGGCAGGGATCACCCCTCCACTTT
>NA|TRBJ1-6|TRBV5-1|14|NA
CASSPTGLNSPLHF
TGCGCCAGCAGCCCCACAGGGTTGAATTCACCCCTCCACTTT
>NA|TRBJ1-6|TRBV4-1|15|NA
CASSQRETYNSPLHF
TGCGCCAGCAGCCAACGGGAGACCTATAATTCACCCCTCCACTTT
>NA|TRBJ1-1|TRBV10-2|15|NA
CASSEPRPGWTEAFF
TGCGCCAGCAGTGAGCCCCGTCCCGGGTGGACTGAAGCTTTCTTT
>NA|TRBJ1-1|TRBV7-9|15|NA
CASSPSWLLNTEAFF
TGTGCCAGCAGCCCTTCTTGGTTACTTAATACTGAAGCTTTCTTT
>TRBD1|TRBJ2-2|TRBV4-3|16|NA
CASSQEDRSNTGELFF
TGCGCCAGCAGCCAAGAGGACAGGTCGAACACCGGGGAGCTGTTTTTT
>TRBD2|TRBJ2-5|TRBV4-1|14|once
CASSQDPGGETQYF
TGCGCCAGCAGCCAAGATCCCGGGGGGGAGACCCAGTACTTC
>NA|TRBJ2-5|TRBV19|13|few
CASSIDQEETQYF
TGTGCCAGTAGTATAGATCAGGAAGAGACCCAGTACTTC
>NA|TRBJ2-2|TRBV7-9|15|NA
CASSLALPNTGELFF
TGTGCCAGCAGCTTAGCCCTACCGAACACCGGGGAGCTGTTTTTT
>NA|TRBJ2-5|TRBV4-3|15|NA
CASSQELWELETQYF
TGCGCCAGCAGCCAAGAGTTGTGGGAGTTAGAGACCCAGTACTTC
>NA|TRBJ1-4|TRBV9|12|NA
CASASGDEKLFF
TGTGCCAGCGCATCAGGGGATGAAAAACTGTTTTTT
>NA|TRBJ2-5|TRBV6-1|17|few
CASSEGKGDGPIETQYF
TGTGCCAGCAGTGAGGGGAAGGGGGACGGCCCCATCGAGACCCAGTACTTC
>NA|TRBJ1-2|TRBV15|14|NA
CATSSWQGPYGYTF
TGTGCCACCAGCAGTTGGCAGGGGCCCTATGGCTACACCTTC
>TRBD1|TRBJ1-5|TRBV5-8|15|NA
CASSTGGTANQPQHF
TGTGCCAGCAGCACAGGGGGGACAGCCAATCAGCCCCAGCATTTT
>NA|TRBJ2-3|TRBV11-1|17|once
CASSPRFGQRSTDTQYF
TGTGCCAGCAGCCCCAGGTTTGGACAGAGGAGCACAGATACGCAGTATTTT
>NA|TRBJ1-5|TRBV7-2|13|NA
CASSSEGGQPQHF
TGTGCCAGCAGCTCAGAAGGGGGTCAGCCCCAGCATTTT
>TRBD1|TRBJ1-1|TRBV27|16|NA
CASMEWDRGPNTEAFF
TGTGCCAGTATGGAATGGGACAGGGGGCCGAACACTGAAGCTTTCTTT
>TRBD1|TRBJ1-1|TRBV7-6|14|NA
CASTRDRGNTEAFF
TGTGCCAGCACCCGGGACAGGGGTAACACTGAAGCTTTCTTT
>NA|TRBJ1-1|TRBV7-9|13|NA
CASSWPAGSEAFF
TGTGCCAGCAGCTGGCCGGCGGGCTCTGAAGCTTTCTTT
>NA|TRBJ1-1|TRBV9|13|NA
CASSAATGAEAFF
TGTGCCAGCAGCGCCGCGACGGGGGCTGAAGCTTTCTTT
>TRBD2|TRBJ2-2|TRBV28|19|once
CASSPPHVSSGGPTGELFF
TGTGCCAGCAGTCCACCACACGTCTCTAGCGGGGGGCCCACCGGGGAGCTGTTTTTT
>NA|TRBJ1-3|TRBV2|20|NA
CASSEWKGVLSLSSGNTIYF
TGTGCCAGCAGTGAATGGAAAGGGGTCCTATCCCTGAGCTCTGGAAACACCATATATTTT
>NA|TRBJ1-5|TRBV27|15|NA
CASSPLPGGNQPQHF
TGTGCCAGCAGTCCTCTCCCAGGGGGCAATCAGCCCCAGCATTTT
>TRBD2|TRBJ2-2|TRBV2|20|NA
CASSDYLGLAGGPNTGELFF
TGTGCCAGCAGTGATTATCTCGGACTAGCGGGGGGCCCGAACACCGGGGAGCTGTTTTTT
>NA|TRBJ2-1|TRBV30|13|once
CAWTGDWGNEQFF
TGTGCCTGGACGGGGGATTGGGGCAATGAGCAGTTCTTC